This T cell receptor beta chain is from a study of cytomegalovirus exposure and HLA in healthy donors (dated by TCRdb to 2017 to 2019). Study-level background: In an earlier analysis of about 560 of the donors, about 270 Gb of sequence data and approximately 100 million unique TCR beta sequences from about 190 million T cells were reported. Roughly 5 DR-DQ haplotypes were treated as single units for association and clustering because of strong linkage in the cohort. Among over 350 genotyped donors of the cohort, an average of about 240,000 unique TCR beta nucleotide sequences were sequenced per donor, roughly 18% of them non-productive. Every discovery cohort repertoire had been produced on one sequencing platform. An early release that covered fewer than 800 HLA-typed donors contained approximately 300 gigabases of sequencing data and 65 million to 100 million unique TCR sequences. A later genetic analysis used genome-wide SNP genotypes for about 60% of the 666 donors, treating that subset as a discovery cohort. The study combined high-throughput TCR immunosequencing, statistical association of individual TCRs with disease status, and machine learning to predict cytomegalovirus infection status. The number of donors typed differed by locus, with roughly 629-640 for A, B, C, DRB1 and DQB1, more than 500 for DQA1, 600 to 610 for DPA1, and over 400 for DPB1. Using immunosequencing, the study profiled T cell repertoires from about 620 subjects and related those repertoires to cytomegalovirus serostatus. Rather than drawing on any new phenotypic data, the later analysis identified candidate immune exposures from TCR beta sequences and the way those sequences occurred across donors. HLA typing covered class I and class II loci at four-digit resolution. To decide whether each TCR beta V gene segment behaved as functional or pseudogenic, an earlier analysis of approximately 620 of the donors relied on high-throughput TCR beta sequencing. Donor age, sex, ethnicity and CMV serostatus were compiled together with the repertoire data. A later analysis re-analyzed previously published TCR beta repertoires from roughly 600 donors and added high-resolution HLA genotyping to study TCR occurrence patterns. Among the approximately 400 genotyped donors, approximately 82% belonged to the genetic ancestry cluster associated with self-reported Caucasian donors. In addition to the first cohort of around 670 subjects, a separate validation cohort of approximately 130 different subjects was used. The study aimed to test whether cataloging public T cell receptors could reveal signatures of past pathogen exposure. Results and caveats for the whole study, not just this receptor: The earlier analysis of 587 of the donors excluded over 15 rarely observed V segments, including chromosome 9 orphons, because counts were too low. Most CMV-associated TCR beta chains appeared to be HLA-restricted in a later analysis, and the HLA associations seemed to be driven largely by CMV exposure. The presence/absence analyses assumed that sequencing depth was roughly uniform across donors, and that assumption may not be true. For the cohort, immune exposure information was limited to CMV serostatus. Correlated functional status among segregating V segments might reflect linkage disequilibrium, but an unknown experimental factor could not be ruled out. Because HLA typing was missing for some donors at each locus, association tests included only the typed subset. A later analysis reported that several top co-occurrence clusters appeared linked to parvovirus B19, influenza, CMV and Epstein-Barr virus. In vitro tests confirmed that a few of the cytomegalovirus-associated TCR beta chains recognize cytomegalovirus antigens. Most TCR sequences were observed very rarely across donors, whereas some public TCRs were present in many individuals. A later analysis associated 15,000 to 20,000 TCR beta sequences with specific HLA alleles at a false discovery rate of 0.05. The authors suggested that the approach could potentially be generalized to other disease states and immunological phenotypes. In an earlier analysis of around 600 of the donors, most TCR beta V segments appeared in productive rearrangements about 87% or about 30% of the time, broadly matching IMGT annotations. When HLA alleles, especially DR and DQ, strongly co-occurred, attributing TCR associations to individual alleles was difficult. An association between a missense DCLRE1C variant and V-gene and J-gene trimming of TCR beta chains was found in a later genetic analysis and replicated in an independent cohort. According to a later analysis, TCR association rates differed among HLA loci, with DRB1 alleles showing the most associated TCRs and HLA-C alleles showing the fewest. The cohort was sequenced for TCR beta chains only, and without alpha or paired-chain data the features that could be detected were limited. The 87-base-pair reads could not distinguish some IMGT-functional V segments, including TRBV6-2 and TRBV6-3, so those segments were excluded. A further reported finding was that TCR beta sequences accurately predicted the HLA-A and HLA-B alleles for most subjects in the first cohort. A cluster of highly shared sequence variants was judged likely to represent a technical artifact of the sequencing pipeline. Cytomegalovirus status was reported to be diagnosed by the classifier with high specificity and sensitivity in both the original and validation cohorts. According to a later genetic analysis, donors in an Asian-associated ancestry cluster had fewer N-insertions in productive TCRs than the roughly 670-donor mean. The study gave a list of under 200 TCR beta chains associated with cytomegalovirus. In a later analysis, HLA-associated TCR beta chains were found to be more clonally expanded and to have lower generation probabilities than equally common non-associated chains.

Including cysteine and phenylalanine, the CDR3 has 15 amino acids. The entry retains the CDR3 DNA only, 45 bases that are in frame from base 1. Germline trimming amounts to 5 bases on V and 7 bases on J, with 8 as the count of junction bases outside the gene matches. The germline V gene provides CDR1 SGHTA and CDR2 FQGNSA. Details on this clone: Its antigen is still unknown.

The library was prepared using the immunoSEQ multiplex PCR assay. For the multiplex PCR, a mixture combining 60 forward primers for TCR Vbeta segments and 13 reverse primers for TCR Jbeta segments was used. The CDR3 region of rearranged TCR beta genes was amplified from genomic DNA by a multiplex PCR assay. Amplified TCR beta libraries were sequenced as 87-base-pair reads on the Illumina HiSeq System. In the original analysis: A later analysis counted about 82 million unique TCR beta chains across the 670 or so repertoires, and about 10 million of these chains were shared by at least two donors. A nearest-neighbor algorithm error-corrected the raw reads and collapsed the reads into unique sequences, merging closely related sequences to remove PCR and sequencing errors. Alignment of CDR3 sequences to IMGT reference sequences was used to assign V, D and J gene segments. For a sequence to be retained, a match of at least six nucleotides to both a V gene segment and a J gene segment was required. Rearrangements were classified as productive when the CDR3 lacked stop codons and remained in frame with V and J, and all other rearrangements were classified as non-productive. CDR3 was defined according to IMGT convention as the region running from the second conserved V-encoded cysteine to the conserved J-encoded phenylalanine. The earlier analysis of about 560 of the donors excluded any sequence lacking an unambiguous match to a single V gene segment. In an earlier analysis of roughly 500 of the donors, V segments were called functional above 56.7% productive rearrangements and were called segregating when the between-donor standard deviation exceeded 5%. A statistical classification framework was built for diagnosing cytomegalovirus status from the catalog of TCR beta chain sequences. In a later analysis, TCR nucleotide sequences were compared against IMGT/GENE-DB human TR gene sequences so that V and J genes could be assigned. In a later analysis, CDR3 sequences and most-parsimonious VDJ recombination scenarios were assigned using the TCRdist pipeline. In a later analysis, every TCR beta chain was defined by the combination of its CDR3 amino acid sequence and its V-gene family, and reads without a unique V-gene family were dropped. To address suspected cross-contamination and a sequencing artifact, a later analysis removed several hundred highly shared, low-generation-probability nucleotide sequences. In a later analysis, a clonal expansion index was calculated for each public chain from normalized within-repertoire ranks of inferred template counts. Generation probabilities in a later analysis came from a VDJ recombination model fitted to out-of-frame rearrangements, and those results were checked against IGoR. A later analysis scored TCR-TCR, TCR-HLA and TCR-CMV co-occurrence with hypergeometric tests, applying a repertoire-size bias correction to TCR pairs. A later analysis estimated false discovery rates by permuting HLA or CMV assignments 20 times. In a later analysis, co-occurring TCRs were grouped with DBSCAN, and TCRdist sequence similarity was added when clustering was performed within HLA-allele-positive subsets. For co-occurrence clustering, repertoires with fewer than 30,000 or more than 120,000 public chains were excluded, along with four to six repertoires with anomalous nucleotide sharing. Held by TCRdb, this immuneACCESS table contains in-frame sequences only and omits some clones. Under half of the omission traces to an unresolved V gene where checked; the cause of the rest is unknown. V and J calls and clone size are given by that table; D and trimming were obtained from the DNA. The table for this sample records fewer than 130,000 clones. Around 0.6% of the sample comes from the top ten.

The cohort was made up of hundreds of healthy bone marrow donors. All cohort members were sampled while nominally healthy, although unrecorded immune exposures were likely present. The donor was CMV seronegative and was included in the group of 352 seronegative cohort members. Every donor gave a peripheral blood sample, and the peripheral blood mononuclear cells from that sample were used for TCR beta sequencing. Genomic DNA extraction from the blood cell samples was performed with the Qiagen DNeasy Blood Extraction Kit. Material: PBMCs. This receptor was obtained from a man aged 50-59 years in good health and CMV-seronegative. The rearrangement joined TRBV7-2 to TRBJ1-4; TRBD1 fits 9 bases in the junction. CDR3 sequence: CASSTSGTGLEKLFF. The bases are TGTGCCAGCAGCACATCCGGGACAGGGCTTGAAAAACTGTTTTTT.